This is a list of T cell receptor beta chains from one sample in a study of shared clonotypes between healthy human individuals. The repertoire was sequenced with immunoSEQ multiplex PCR; TCRdb's copy has only in-frame clones and lacks some. The sample shows 150,000 to 200,000 clones, roughly 93% of them seen only once. The sequenced sample was naive CD4+ T cells sorted from blood. These receptors were taken from a woman in her thirties in good health. The conserved cysteine and the conserved F or W are not part of the CDR3 here. A clone size is listed for some rows: how often the clone was seen (once, few, many), or a class if it is expanded.

j_call	v_call	clone_size	cdr3_aa
TRBJ2-7	TRBV7-6	NA	ASSLGDRGREQY
TRBJ2-7	TRBV28	NA	ASSLEGASYEQY
TRBJ2-3	TRBV10-3	NA	AISEDGLAGVGAATDTQY
TRBJ1-1	TRBV29-1	once	SGTGYSEAF
NA	TRBV5-1	NA	ASSPGQTTYEQY
TRBJ2-3	TRBV2	NA	ASSSQIVTQY
TRBJ1-2	TRBV18	NA	ASSPPEGSGYT
TRBJ1-4	TRBV18	NA	ASSPQGPANEKLF
NA	TRBV5-4	NA	ASSSAGALYEQY
TRBJ2-1	TRBV28	NA	ASRKRLAVYNEQF
TRBJ2-2	TRBV5-5	NA	ASSQTGTSGVTGELF
TRBJ1-1	TRBV27	once	ASSHGQGRGVTEAF
TRBJ1-3	TRBV6-5	NA	ASSYSIRISGNTIY
TRBJ2-1	TRBV14	NA	ASSRFNEQF
TRBJ1-1	TRBV18	NA	ASSRDRDTEAF
TRBJ2-7	TRBV5-4	NA	ASSLDSGSSYEQY
TRBJ1-5	TRBV5-6	NA	ASSSDRGRNQPQH
TRBJ2-3	TRBV25-1	NA	ASSRGPTFSNTQY
TRBJ2-7	TRBV5-1	NA	ASSLPGTTFYEQY
TRBJ1-3	TRBV2	NA	ASTYSGDTIY
TRBJ2-7	TRBV28	NA	ASSAPGTGRKGYEQY
TRBJ1-4	TRBV7-9	NA	ASRLGQGAREKLF
TRBJ2-5	TRBV9	NA	ASSVGLAAQETQY
TRBJ2-7	TRBV25-1	NA	ASSDKREGRYEQY
TRBJ1-1	TRBV27	NA	ASSLSGRRAEAF
TRBJ2-5	TRBV7-9	NA	ASSLARGTQY
TRBJ1-1	TRBV9	NA	ASSPSRTAEAF
TRBJ1-5	TRBV28	NA	ASNHGAGNNQPQH
NA	TRBV2	NA	ASGISYEQY
TRBJ2-7	TRBV10-3	NA	AISALAGEGHEQY
TRBJ2-5	TRBV28	NA	ASRSGGGVEETQY
TRBJ1-5	TRBV6-1	once	ATSFDGISNQPQH
NA	TRBV5-8	NA	ASSSGTGFMESYEQY
TRBJ2-7	TRBV5-6	NA	ASTPRGLPYEQY
TRBJ2-7	TRBV28	NA	ASTPGSFREQY
TRBJ2-7	TRBV6-1	few	ASSVAGGEQY
TRBJ1-6	TRBV2	NA	ASRDSPNNSPLH
TRBJ2-6	TRBV11-2	NA	ASSSLARGSGANVLT
TRBJ1-1	TRBV9	NA	ASSPWGRP
TRBJ2-7	TRBV6-1	once	ASSEDKGLLLYEQY
TRBJ1-5	TRBV2	NA	ASTAGQGYQPQH
TRBJ1-1	TRBV27	few	ASSRNTETF
TRBJ2-1	TRBV9	NA	ASSVGGTGNEQF
TRBJ1-5	TRBV6-6	NA	ASRPGTANQPQH
TRBJ1-5	TRBV28	NA	ASSLFVAGDLPRAQH
TRBJ1-2	TRBV29-1	NA	SVEWFSNYGYT
TRBJ2-6	TRBV9	NA	ASSVSGSGANVLT
NA	TRBV19	NA	ASSIPGTSGTYEQY
TRBJ1-1	TRBV11-2	NA	ASSSGVGGAEAF
TRBJ1-1	TRBV7-3	once	ASSPGTGGTEAF
TRBJ2-2	TRBV5-4	NA	ASSFLVGAVTGELF
TRBJ2-5	TRBV27	NA	ASRAGLAGGGEY
TRBJ2-7	TRBV28	NA	ASSFEGASY
NA	TRBV14	NA	ASSPYRGQSYEQY
TRBJ1-1	TRBV2	NA	ASRGHMNTEAF